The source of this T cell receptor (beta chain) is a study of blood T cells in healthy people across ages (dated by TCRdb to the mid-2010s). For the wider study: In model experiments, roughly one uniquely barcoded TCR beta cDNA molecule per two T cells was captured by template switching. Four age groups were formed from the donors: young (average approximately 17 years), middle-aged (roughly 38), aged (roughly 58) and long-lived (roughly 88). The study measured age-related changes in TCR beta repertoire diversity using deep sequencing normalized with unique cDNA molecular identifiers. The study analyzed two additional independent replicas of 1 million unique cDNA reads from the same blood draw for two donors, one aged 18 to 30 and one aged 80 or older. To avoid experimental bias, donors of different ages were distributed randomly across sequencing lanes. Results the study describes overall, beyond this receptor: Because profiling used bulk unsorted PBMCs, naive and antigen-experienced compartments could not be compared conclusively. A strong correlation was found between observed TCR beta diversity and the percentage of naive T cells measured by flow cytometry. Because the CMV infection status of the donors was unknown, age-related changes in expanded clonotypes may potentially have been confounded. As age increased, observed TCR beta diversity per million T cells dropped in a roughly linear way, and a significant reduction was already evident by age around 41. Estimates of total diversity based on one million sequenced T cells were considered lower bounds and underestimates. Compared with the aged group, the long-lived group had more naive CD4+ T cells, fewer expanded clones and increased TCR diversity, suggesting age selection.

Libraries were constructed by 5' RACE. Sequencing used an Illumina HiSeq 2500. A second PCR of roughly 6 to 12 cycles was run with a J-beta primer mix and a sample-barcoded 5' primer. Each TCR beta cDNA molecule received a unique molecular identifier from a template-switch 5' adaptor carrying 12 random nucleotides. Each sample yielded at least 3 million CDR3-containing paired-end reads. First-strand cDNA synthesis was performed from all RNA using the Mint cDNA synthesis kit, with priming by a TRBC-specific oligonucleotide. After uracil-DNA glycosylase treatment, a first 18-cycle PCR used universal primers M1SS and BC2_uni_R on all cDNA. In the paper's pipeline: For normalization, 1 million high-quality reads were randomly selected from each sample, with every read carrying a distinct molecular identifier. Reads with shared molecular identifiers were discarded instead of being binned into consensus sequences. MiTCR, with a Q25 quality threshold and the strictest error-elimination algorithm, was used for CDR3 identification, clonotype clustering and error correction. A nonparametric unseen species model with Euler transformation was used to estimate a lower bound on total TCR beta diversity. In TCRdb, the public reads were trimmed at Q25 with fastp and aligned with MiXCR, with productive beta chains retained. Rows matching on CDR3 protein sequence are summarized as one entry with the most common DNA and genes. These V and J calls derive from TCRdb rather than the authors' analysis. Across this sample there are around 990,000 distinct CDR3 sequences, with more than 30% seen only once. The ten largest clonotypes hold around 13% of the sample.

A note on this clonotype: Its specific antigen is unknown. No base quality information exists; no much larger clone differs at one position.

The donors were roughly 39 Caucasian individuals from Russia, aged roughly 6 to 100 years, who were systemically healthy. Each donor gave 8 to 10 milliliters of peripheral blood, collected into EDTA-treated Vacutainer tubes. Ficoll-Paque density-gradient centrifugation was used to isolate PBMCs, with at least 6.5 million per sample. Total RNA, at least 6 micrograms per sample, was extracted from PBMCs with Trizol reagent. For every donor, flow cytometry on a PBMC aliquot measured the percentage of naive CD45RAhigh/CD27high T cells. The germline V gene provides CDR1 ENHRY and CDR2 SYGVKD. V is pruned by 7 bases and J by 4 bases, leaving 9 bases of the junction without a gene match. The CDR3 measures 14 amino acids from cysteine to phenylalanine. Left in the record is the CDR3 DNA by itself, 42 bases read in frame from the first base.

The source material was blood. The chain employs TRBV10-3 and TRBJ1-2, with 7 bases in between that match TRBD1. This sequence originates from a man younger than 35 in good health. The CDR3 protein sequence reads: CAITDRVDGYGYTF. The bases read TGTGCCATCACCGACAGGGTCGATGGCTATGGCTACACCTTC.